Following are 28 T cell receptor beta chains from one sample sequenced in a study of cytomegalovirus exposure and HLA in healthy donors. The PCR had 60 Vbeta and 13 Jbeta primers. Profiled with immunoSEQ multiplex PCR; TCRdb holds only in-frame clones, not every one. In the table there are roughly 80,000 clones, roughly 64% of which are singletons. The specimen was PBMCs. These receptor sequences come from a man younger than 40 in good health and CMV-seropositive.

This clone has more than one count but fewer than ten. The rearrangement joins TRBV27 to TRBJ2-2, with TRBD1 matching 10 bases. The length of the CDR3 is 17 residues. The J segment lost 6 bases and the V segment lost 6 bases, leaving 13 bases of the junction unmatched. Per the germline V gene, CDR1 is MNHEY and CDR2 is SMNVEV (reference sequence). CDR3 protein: CASRIVPGQGLPGELFF. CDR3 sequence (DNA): TGTGCCAGCAGAATAGTCCCGGGACAGGGGCTACCCGGGGAGCTGTTTTTT.

The CDR3 nucleotides read TGTGCCAGCAGCGTAACAGGGATGAACACTGAAGCTTTCTTT. Its protein product is CASSVTGMNTEAFF. The V and J genes are TRBV9 and TRBJ1-1, with D perhaps matching TRBD1 (6 bases). The CDR3 has 14 residues. Germline V gene sequence: CDR1 SGDLS, CDR2 YYNGEE. Trimming took 1 base from V and 0 from J, leaving 7 bases between them.

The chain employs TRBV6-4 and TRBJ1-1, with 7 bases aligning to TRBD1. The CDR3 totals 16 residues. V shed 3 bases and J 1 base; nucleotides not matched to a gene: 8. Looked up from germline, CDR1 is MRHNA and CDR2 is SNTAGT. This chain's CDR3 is CASSETGRSGNTEAFF. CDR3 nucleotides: TGTGCCAGCAGTGAGACAGGGCGGAGCGGGAACACTGAAGCTTTCTTT.

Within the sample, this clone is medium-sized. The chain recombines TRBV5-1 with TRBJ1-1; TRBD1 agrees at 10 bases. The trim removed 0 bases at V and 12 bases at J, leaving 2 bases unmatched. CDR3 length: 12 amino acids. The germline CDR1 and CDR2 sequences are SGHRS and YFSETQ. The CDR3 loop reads CASSLATGGTFF. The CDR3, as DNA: TGCGCCAGCAGCTTGGCGACAGGGGGCACTTTCTTT. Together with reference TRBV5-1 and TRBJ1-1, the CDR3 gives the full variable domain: KAGVTQTPRYLIKTRGQQVTLSCSPISGHRSVSWYQQTPGQGLQFLFEYFSETQRNKGNFPGRFSGRQFSNSRSEMNVSTLELGDSALYLCASSLATGGTFFGQGTRLTVV.

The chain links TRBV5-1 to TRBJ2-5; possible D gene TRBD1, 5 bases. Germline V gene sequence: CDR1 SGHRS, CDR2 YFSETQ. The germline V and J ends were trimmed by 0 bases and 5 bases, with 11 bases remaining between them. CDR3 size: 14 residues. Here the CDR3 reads CASSLGMRQETQYF. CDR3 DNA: TGCGCCAGCAGCTTGGGCATGAGACAGGAGACCCAGTACTTC.

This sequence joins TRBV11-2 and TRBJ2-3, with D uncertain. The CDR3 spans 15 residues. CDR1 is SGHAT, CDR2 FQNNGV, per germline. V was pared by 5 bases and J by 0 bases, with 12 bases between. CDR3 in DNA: TGTGCCAGCAGCCTAAAAAACCCTAGCACAGATACGCAGTATTTT. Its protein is CASSLKNPSTDTQYF. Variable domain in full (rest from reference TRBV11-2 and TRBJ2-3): EAGVAQSPRYKIIEKRQSVAFWCNPISGHATLYWYQQILGQGPKLLIQFQNNGVVDDSQLPKDRFSAERLKGVDSTLKIQPAKLEDSAVYLCASSLKNPSTDTQYFGPGTRLTVL.

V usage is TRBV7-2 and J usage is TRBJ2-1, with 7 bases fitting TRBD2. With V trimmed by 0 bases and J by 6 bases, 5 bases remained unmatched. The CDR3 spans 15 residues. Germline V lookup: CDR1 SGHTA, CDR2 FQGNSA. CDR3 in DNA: TGTGCCAGCAGCTTAGCGGGAGGGCCCTCCAATGAGCAGTTCTTC. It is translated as CASSLAGGPSNEQFF.

This CDR3 reads CASSYSRQGTNQPQHF. CDR3 bases: TGTGCCAGCAGTTACTCGAGACAGGGGACAAATCAGCCCCAGCATTTT. This chain joins TRBV6-6 and TRBJ1-5, with TRBD1 identical over 8 bases. In germline, CDR1 is MNHNY, CDR2 SVGAGI (reference sequence). This CDR3 comprises 16 residues. Losses at the gene ends were 0 bases for V and 4 bases for J; bases not matched to a gene: 5.

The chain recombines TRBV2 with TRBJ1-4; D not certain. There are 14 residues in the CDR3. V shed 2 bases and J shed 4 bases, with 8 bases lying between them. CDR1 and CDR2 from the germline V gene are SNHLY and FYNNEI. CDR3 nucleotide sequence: TGTGCCAGCAGTGAATCCGGGGTTAATGAAAAACTGTTTTTT. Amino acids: CASSESGVNEKLFF.

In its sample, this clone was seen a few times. CDR3 DNA: TGCGCCAGCAGTACCGGGCTGAGACTAGCGGGAGTTTTTGGCGCCGGGGAGCTGTTTTTT. Translating it yields CASSTGLRLAGVFGAGELFF. V and J are TRBV5-1 and TRBJ2-2, with TRBD2 matching over 12 bases. Germline V gives CDR1 SGHRS, CDR2 YFSETQ. The junction had 20 bases not matched to a gene; V was cut back by 5 bases and J by 6 bases. This CDR3 contains 20 residues.

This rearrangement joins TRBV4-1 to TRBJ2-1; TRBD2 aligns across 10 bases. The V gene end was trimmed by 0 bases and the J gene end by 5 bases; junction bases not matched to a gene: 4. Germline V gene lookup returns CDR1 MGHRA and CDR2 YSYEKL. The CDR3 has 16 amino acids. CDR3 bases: TGCGCCAGCAGCCAAGAGGGACTAGCGCAAGACAATGAGCAGTTCTTC. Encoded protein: CASSQEGLAQDNEQFF.

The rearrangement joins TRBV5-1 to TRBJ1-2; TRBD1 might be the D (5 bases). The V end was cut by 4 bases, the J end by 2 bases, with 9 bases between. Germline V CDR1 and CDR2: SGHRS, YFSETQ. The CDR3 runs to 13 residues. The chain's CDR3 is CASSESGNYGYTF. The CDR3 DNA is TGCGCCAGCAGCGAATCAGGGAACTATGGCTACACCTTC.

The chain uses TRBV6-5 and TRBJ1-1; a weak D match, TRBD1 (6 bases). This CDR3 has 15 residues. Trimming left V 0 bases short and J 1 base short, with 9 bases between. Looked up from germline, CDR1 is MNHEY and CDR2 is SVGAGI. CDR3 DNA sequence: TGTGCCAGCAGTTACTCGGGGACACCGAACACTGAAGCTTTCTTT. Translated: CASSYSGTPNTEAFF.

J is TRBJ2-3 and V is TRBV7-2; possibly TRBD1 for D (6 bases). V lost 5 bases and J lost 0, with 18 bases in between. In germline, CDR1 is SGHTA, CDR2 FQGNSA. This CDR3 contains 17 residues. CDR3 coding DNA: TGTGCCAGCAGCGTCCAGGGGAGTTCAACTAGCACAGATACGCAGTATTTT. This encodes CASSVQGSSTSTDTQYF.

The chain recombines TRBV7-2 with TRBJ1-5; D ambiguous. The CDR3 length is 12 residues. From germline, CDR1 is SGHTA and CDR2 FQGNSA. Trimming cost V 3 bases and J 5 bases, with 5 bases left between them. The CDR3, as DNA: TGTGCCAGCAGCTTCGGGTATCAGCCCCAGCATTTT. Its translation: CASSFGYQPQHF.

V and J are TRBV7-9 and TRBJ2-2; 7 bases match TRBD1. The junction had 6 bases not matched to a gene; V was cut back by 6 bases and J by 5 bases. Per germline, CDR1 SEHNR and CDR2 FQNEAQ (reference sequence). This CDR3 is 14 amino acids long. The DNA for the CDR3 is TGTGCCAGCAGGTTCGACAGGGAAACCGGGGAGCTGTTTTTT. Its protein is CASRFDRETGELFF.

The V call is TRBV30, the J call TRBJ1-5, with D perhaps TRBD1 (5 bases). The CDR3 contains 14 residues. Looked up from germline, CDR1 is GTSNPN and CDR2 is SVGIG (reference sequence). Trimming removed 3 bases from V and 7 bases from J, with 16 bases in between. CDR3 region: CAWRGPGRGQPQHF. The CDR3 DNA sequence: TGTGCCTGGAGGGGCCCAGGGCGGGGGCAGCCCCAGCATTTT.

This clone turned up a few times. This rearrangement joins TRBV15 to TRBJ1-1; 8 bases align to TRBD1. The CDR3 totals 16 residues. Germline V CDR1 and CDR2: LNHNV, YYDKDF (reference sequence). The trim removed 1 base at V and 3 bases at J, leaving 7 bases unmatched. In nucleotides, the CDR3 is TGTGCCACCAGCAGAGGGATGGGGGACAGGTACACTGAAGCTTTCTTT. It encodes CATSRGMGDRYTEAFF.

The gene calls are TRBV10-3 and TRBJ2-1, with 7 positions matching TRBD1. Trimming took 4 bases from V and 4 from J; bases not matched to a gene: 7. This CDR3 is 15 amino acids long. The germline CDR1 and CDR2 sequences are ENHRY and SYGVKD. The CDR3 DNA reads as TGTGCCATCAGTGGTATCCTGGGACAGTACAATGAGCAGTTCTTC. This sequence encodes CAISGILGQYNEQFF.

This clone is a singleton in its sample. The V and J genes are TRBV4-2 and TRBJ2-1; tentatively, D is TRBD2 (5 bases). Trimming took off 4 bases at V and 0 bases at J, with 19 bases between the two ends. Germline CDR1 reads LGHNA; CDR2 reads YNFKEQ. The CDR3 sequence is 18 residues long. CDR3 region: CASSRAPSAGYSYNEQFF. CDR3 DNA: TGTGCCAGCAGCCGGGCCCCTTCGGCGGGTTACTCCTACAATGAGCAGTTCTTC.

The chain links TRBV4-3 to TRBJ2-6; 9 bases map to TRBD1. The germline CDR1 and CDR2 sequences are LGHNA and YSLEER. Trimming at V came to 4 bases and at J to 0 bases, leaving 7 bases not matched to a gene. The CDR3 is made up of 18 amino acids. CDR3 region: CASSPRTGAISGANVLTF. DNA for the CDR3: TGCGCCAGCAGCCCGAGGACAGGGGCCATCTCTGGGGCCAACGTCCTGACTTTC.

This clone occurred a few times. CDR3 bases: TGTGCCAGCAGCCCCATCCAGGGGCTGGGTGAGCAGTACTTC. Amino acids: CASSPIQGLGEQYF. This chain joins TRBV11-2 and TRBJ2-7; possible D gene TRBD1, 6 bases. CDR3 length: 14 residues. The ends were cut back, 5 bases at V and 7 bases at J, with 18 bases in the middle. Germline-derived CDR1 and CDR2 are SGHAT and FQNNGV.

Here the CDR3 reads CASSQRQPQDTQYF. The CDR3 DNA follows: TGTGCCAGCAGTCAGAGACAGCCGCAAGATACGCAGTATTTT. This chain joins TRBV6-5 and TRBJ2-3, with D tentatively TRBD1 (5 bases). V was cut by 5 bases and J by 5 bases, with 14 bases left in between. CDR3 length: 14 residues. CDR1 is MNHEY and CDR2 is SVGAGI in the germline V gene.

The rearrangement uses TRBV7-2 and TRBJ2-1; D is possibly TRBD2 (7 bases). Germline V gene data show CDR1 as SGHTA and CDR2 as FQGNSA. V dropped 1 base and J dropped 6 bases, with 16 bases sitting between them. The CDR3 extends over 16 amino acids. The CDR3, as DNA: TGTGCCAGCAGCTTAGGAATGAGCGGGACATCCAATGAGCAGTTCTTC. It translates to CASSLGMSGTSNEQFF.

The CDR3 DNA reads as TGTGCCATCCGGTCAGGGAACACTGAAGCTTTCTTT. Protein product: CAIRSGNTEAFF. The V call is TRBV10-3, the J call TRBJ1-1; no reliable D call. Per the germline V gene, CDR1 is ENHRY and CDR2 is SYGVKD. Trimming removed 8 bases from V and 1 base from J, with 8 bases in between. CDR3 length: 12 amino acids.

The CDR3 here is CASSSSGFQPQHF. CDR3 DNA: TGTGCCAGCAGCTCTTCAGGGTTCCAGCCCCAGCATTTT. This chain uses TRBV7-9 with TRBJ1-5; TRBD1 is a possible D gene (5 bases). The germline gives CDR1 SEHNR, CDR2 FQNEAQ (reference sequence). The V gene lost 4 bases and the J gene lost 7 bases, with 11 bases spanning the gap. This CDR3 has 13 amino acids.

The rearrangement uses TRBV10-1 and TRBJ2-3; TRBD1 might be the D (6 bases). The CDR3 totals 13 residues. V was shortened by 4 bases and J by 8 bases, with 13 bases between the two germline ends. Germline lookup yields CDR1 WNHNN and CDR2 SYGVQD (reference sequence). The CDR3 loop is CASSAGRGVTQYF. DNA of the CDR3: TGCGCCAGCAGTGCCGGCAGGGGCGTTACGCAGTATTTT.

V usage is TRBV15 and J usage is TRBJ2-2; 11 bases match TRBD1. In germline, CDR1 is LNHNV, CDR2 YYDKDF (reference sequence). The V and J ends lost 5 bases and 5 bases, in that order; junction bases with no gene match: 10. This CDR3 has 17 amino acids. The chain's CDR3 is CATSGWAGTGGTGELFF. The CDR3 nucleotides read TGTGCCACCAGCGGATGGGCCGGGACAGGGGGGACCGGGGAGCTGTTTTTT.